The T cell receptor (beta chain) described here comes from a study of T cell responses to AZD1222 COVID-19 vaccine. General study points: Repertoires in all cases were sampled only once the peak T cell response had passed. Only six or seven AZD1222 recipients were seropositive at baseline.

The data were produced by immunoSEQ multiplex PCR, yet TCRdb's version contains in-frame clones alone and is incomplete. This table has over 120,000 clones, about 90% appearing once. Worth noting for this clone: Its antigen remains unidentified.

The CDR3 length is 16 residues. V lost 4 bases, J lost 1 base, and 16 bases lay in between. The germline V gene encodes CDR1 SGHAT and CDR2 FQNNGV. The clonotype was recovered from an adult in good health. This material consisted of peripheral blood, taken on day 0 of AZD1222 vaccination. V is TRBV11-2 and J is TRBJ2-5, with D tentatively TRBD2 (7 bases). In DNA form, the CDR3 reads TGTGCCAGCAGCTCCACCAGGGGAGGGGGCCAAGAGACCCAGTACTTC. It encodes CASSSTRGGGQETQYF. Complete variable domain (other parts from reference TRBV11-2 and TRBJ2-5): EAGVAQSPRYKIIEKRQSVAFWCNPISGHATLYWYQQILGQGPKLLIQFQNNGVVDDSQLPKDRFSAERLKGVDSTLKIQPAKLEDSAVYLCASSSTRGGGQETQYFGPGTRLLVL.